The rows below give T cell receptor beta chains drawn from one sample of a study of shared clonotypes between healthy human individuals. Profiling relied on immunoSEQ multiplex PCR, and the TCRdb table lists in-frame clones only, not all of them. The sample consists of around 2,000,000 clones, just under 95% of them appearing once. Sequenced: naive CD8+ T cells sorted from blood. The receptors stem from a man aged 18 to 29 in good health. CDR3s include the opening cysteine and the closing phenylalanine or tryptophan. A D gene is named only where the DNA matches it firmly. Clone size is not always given. Where it is, it says once, few, many or a class for expanded clones.

size: .; V: TRBV27; D: .; J: TRBJ1-6; CDR3: CASSLQTSSYNSPLHF; DNA: TGTGCCAGCAGTTTACAGACTAGCTCCTATAATTCACCCCTCCACTTT
size: .; V: TRBV9; D: .; J: TRBJ2-1; CDR3: CASSAPVGQDEQFF; DNA: TGTGCCAGCAGCGCCCCCGTTGGTCAGGATGAGCAGTTCTTC
size: .; V: TRBV10-2; D: .; J: TRBJ2-3; CDR3: CASSEFRRATSTDTQYF; DNA: TGCGCCAGCAGTGAGTTCCGGCGGGCCACTAGCACAGATACGCAGTATTTT
size: .; V: TRBV27; D: .; J: TRBJ2-7; CDR3: CASSTGAPPAYEQYF; DNA: TGTGCCAGCAGCACAGGAGCTCCTCCCGCCTACGAGCAGTACTTC
size: .; V: TRBV6-6; D: .; J: TRBJ1-5; CDR3: CASSYMELSNQPQHF; DNA: TGTGCCAGCAGTTACATGGAACTTAGCAATCAGCCCCAGCATTTT
size: .; V: TRBV27; D: TRBD1; J: TRBJ2-7; CDR3: CASSPPSGTDISYEQYF; DNA: TGTGCCAGCAGTCCCCCCTCCGGGACAGATATTTCCTACGAGCAGTACTTC
size: .; V: TRBV30; D: .; J: TRBJ2-2; CDR3: CAWSRISGELFF; DNA: TGTGCCTGGAGTAGGATTAGCGGGGAGCTGTTTTTT
size: .; V: TRBV19; D: TRBD1; J: TRBJ1-5; CDR3: CASSIDRGSNQPQHF; DNA: TGTGCCAGTAGTATCGACAGGGGTAGCAATCAGCCCCAGCATTTT
size: .; V: TRBV10-1; D: TRBD1; J: TRBJ1-5; CDR3: CASSVTGRGLLYVSAKSNQPQHF; DNA: TGCGCCAGCAGTGTAACCGGCAGGGGGCTACTCTACGTTAGCGCTAAGAGCAATCAGCCCCAGCATTTT
size: .; V: TRBV27; D: .; J: TRBJ1-6; CDR3: CASSLSSAAYNSPLHF; DNA: TGTGCCAGCAGTTTATCTTCCGCGGCCTATAATTCACCCCTCCACTTT
size: .; V: TRBV15; D: .; J: TRBJ2-1; CDR3: CATSRDHGRSNEQFF; DNA: TGTGCCACCAGCAGAGATCACGGTAGGAGCAATGAGCAGTTCTTC
size: .; V: TRBV25-1; D: TRBD2; J: TRBJ2-3; CDR3: CASSGPGTSGTDTQYF; DNA: TGTGCCAGCAGTGGCCCCGGGACTAGCGGCACAGATACGCAGTATTTT
size: .; V: TRBV7-2; D: .; J: TRBJ1-2; CDR3: CASSQGPEQGYTF; DNA: TGTGCCAGCAGCCAGGGACCTGAACAAGGCTACACCTTC
size: .; V: TRBV6-5; D: TRBD1; J: TRBJ1-6; CDR3: CASSYLTGGNSPLHF; DNA: TGTGCCAGCAGTTACCTCACAGGGGGAAATTCACCCCTCCACTTT
size: .; V: TRBV5-6; D: .; J: TRBJ2-7; CDR3: CASSPSGQGIHEQYF; DNA: TGTGCCAGCAGCCCCTCGGGGCAGGGAATCCACGAGCAGTACTTC
size: .; V: TRBV5-6; D: TRBD1; J: TRBJ1-1; CDR3: CASSLSGQGVEAFF; DNA: TGTGCCAGCAGCTTGTCGGGCCAGGGGGTTGAAGCTTTCTTT
size: .; V: TRBV28; D: .; J: TRBJ2-5; CDR3: CASTPTKGERETQYF; DNA: TGTGCCAGCACTCCCACTAAAGGAGAACGAGAGACCCAGTACTTC
size: .; V: TRBV15; D: .; J: TRBJ2-7; CDR3: CATSRVRDTSYEQYF; DNA: TGTGCCACCAGCAGAGTCCGGGACACCTCCTACGAGCAGTACTTC
size: .; V: TRBV4-2; D: .; J: TRBJ2-1; CDR3: CASSIPGLTPVNEQFF; DNA: TGTGCCAGCAGCATACCGGGACTTACCCCTGTCAATGAGCAGTTCTTC
size: .; V: TRBV7-9; D: .; J: TRBJ2-7; CDR3: CASGSGPYEQYF; DNA: TGTGCCAGCGGCAGTGGGCCCTACGAGCAGTACTTC
size: .; V: TRBV2; D: TRBD2; J: TRBJ2-7; CDR3: CASSEGTSGAYEQYF; DNA: TGTGCCAGCAGTGAGGGGACTAGCGGAGCCTACGAGCAGTACTTC
size: .; V: TRBV6-1; D: .; J: TRBJ1-6; CDR3: CATSGESSYNSPLHF; DNA: TGTGCCACCAGTGGGGAGAGCTCCTATAATTCACCCCTCCACTTT
size: .; V: TRBV6-6; D: .; J: TRBJ2-7; CDR3: CASSSARQDEQYF; DNA: TGTGCCAGCAGTTCCGCCCGGCAAGACGAGCAGTACTTC
size: .; V: TRBV5-5; D: TRBD1; J: TRBJ1-5; CDR3: CASSLGQGAAQPQHF; DNA: TGTGCCAGCAGCTTGGGACAGGGGGCGGCTCAGCCCCAGCATTTT
size: .; V: TRBV6-1; D: .; J: TRBJ1-4; CDR3: CASSVEGPATNEKLFF; DNA: TGTGCCAGCAGTGTAGAGGGGCCGGCGACTAATGAAAAACTGTTTTTT
size: few; V: TRBV2; D: .; J: TRBJ1-6; CDR3: CASTGWDSPLHF; DNA: TGTGCCAGCACAGGGTGGGATTCACCCCTCCACTTT
size: .; V: TRBV7-9; D: TRBD2; J: TRBJ2-1; CDR3: CASSPPGGDNEQFF; DNA: TGTGCCAGCAGCCCCCCCGGGGGGGACAATGAGCAGTTCTTC
size: .; V: TRBV30; D: .; J: TRBJ1-6; CDR3: CAWSDFGQGEWNSPLHF; DNA: TGTGCCTGGAGTGATTTTGGGCAGGGAGAATGGAATTCACCCCTCCACTTT
size: .; V: TRBV7-9; D: TRBD2; J: TRBJ2-3; CDR3: CASSPWTSRQDTQYF; DNA: TGTGCCAGCAGCCCCTGGACTAGCCGGCAGGATACGCAGTATTTT
size: once; V: TRBV6-9; D: TRBD2; J: TRBJ2-2; CDR3: CASKASGSLTGELFF; DNA: TGTGCCAGCAAGGCTAGCGGGAGTCTCACCGGGGAGCTGTTTTTT
size: .; V: TRBV9; D: TRBD1; J: TRBJ2-7; CDR3: CASSADGQGVGSYEQYF; DNA: TGTGCCAGCAGTGCGGATGGACAGGGGGTTGGCTCCTACGAGCAGTACTTC
size: .; V: TRBV28; D: TRBD1; J: TRBJ2-7; CDR3: CASRPTFTGGFYEQYF; DNA: TGTGCCAGCAGGCCTACCTTTACAGGGGGCTTCTACGAGCAGTACTTC